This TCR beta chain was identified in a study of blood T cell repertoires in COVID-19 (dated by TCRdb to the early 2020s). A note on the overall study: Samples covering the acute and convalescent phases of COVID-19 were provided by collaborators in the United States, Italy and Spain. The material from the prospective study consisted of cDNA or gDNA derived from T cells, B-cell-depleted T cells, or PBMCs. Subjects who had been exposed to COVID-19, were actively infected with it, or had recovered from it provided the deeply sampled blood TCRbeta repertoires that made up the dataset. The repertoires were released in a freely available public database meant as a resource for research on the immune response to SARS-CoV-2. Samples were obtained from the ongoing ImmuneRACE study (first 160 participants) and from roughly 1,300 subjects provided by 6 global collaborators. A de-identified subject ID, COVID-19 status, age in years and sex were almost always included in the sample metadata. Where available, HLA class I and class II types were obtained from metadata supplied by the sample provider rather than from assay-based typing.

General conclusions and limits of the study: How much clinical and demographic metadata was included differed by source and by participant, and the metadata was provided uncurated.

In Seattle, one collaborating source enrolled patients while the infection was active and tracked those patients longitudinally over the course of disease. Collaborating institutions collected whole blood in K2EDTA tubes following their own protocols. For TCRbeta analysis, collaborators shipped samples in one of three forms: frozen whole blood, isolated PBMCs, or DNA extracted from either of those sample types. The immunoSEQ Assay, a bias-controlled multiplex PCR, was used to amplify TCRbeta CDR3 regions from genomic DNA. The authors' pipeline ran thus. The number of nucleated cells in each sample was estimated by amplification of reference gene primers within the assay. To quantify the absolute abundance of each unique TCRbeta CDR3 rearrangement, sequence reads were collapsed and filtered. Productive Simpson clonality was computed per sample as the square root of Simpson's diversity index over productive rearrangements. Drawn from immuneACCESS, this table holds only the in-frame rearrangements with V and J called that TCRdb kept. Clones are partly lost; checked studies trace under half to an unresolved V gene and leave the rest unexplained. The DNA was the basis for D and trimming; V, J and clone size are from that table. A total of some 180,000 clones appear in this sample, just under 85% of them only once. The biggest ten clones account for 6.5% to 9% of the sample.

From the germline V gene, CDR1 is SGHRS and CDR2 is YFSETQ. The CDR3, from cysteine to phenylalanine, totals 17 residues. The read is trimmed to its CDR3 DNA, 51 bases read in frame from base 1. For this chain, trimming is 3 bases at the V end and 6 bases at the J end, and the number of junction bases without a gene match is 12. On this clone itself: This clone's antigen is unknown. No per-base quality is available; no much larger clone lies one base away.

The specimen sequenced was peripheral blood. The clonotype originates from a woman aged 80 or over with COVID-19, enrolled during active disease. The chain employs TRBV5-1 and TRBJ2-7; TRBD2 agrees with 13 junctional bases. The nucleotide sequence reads TGCGCCAGCAGCTCCGGAGGGACTAGCGGGACACGGGGCGAGCAGTACTTC. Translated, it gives CASSSGGTSGTRGEQYF. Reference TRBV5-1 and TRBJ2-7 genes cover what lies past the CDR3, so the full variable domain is KAGVTQTPRYLIKTRGQQVTLSCSPISGHRSVSWYQQTPGQGLQFLFEYFSETQRNKGNFPGRFSGRQFSNSRSEMNVSTLELGDSALYLCASSSGGTSGTRGEQYFGPGTRLTVT.